This entry is about one T cell receptor beta chain. This clonotype was detected many times. Its antigen specificity is not known. No base quality information exists; no much larger clone differs at one position. The library was produced with multiplex PCR. The reads were generated on an Illumina HiSeq 4000. CDR3 regions were amplified by Arm-PCR with iRepertoire HTBI primers to construct TCR beta libraries. Before sequencing, the PCR products underwent gel purification. Under the source paper's analysis protocol: Gene usage analysis of CDR3 amino acid clonotypes used the approximately 56 TRBV and about 14 TRBJ segments found across samples. COPE and FqMerger were used to merge filtered high-quality paired reads into contigs. Contigs were aligned with BLAST to IMGT TRBV, TRBD and TRBJ reference genes, and CDR3 was defined per IMGT. Highly expanded clones were defined as clonotypes with a frequency above 0.1%. Shannon entropy was used to measure repertoire diversity, and the Gini coefficient was used to measure V-J evenness. A clonotype found in more than one individual was treated as public. TCRdb cleaned the public reads at Q25 with fastp, built clones with MiXCR and kept in-frame beta chains. Records with the same CDR3 protein are collapsed into one entry carrying the most frequent genes and DNA. These V and J calls rely on TCRdb rather than the paper's analysis. The sample contains roughly 520,000 distinct CDR3 sequences, more than 10% of them found a single time. 8.9% of the sample goes to the ten largest clones.

This entry belongs to a study of regulatory T cells in long-lasting Graves disease (TCRdb year 2021). Study-level background: Antithyroid drugs had been taken for less than 3 months by newly diagnosed Graves' disease patients. Persistent Graves' disease patients were compared with newly diagnosed Graves' disease patients by peripheral blood TCR sequencing and RNA sequencing. The study was conducted in China and was registered as a clinical trial. A total of around 33 samples were covered by TCR sequencing, comprising 13 persistent and about 20 newly diagnosed Graves' disease patients. Summary of the overall study and its limitations: More public clonotypes were shared among persistent patients (under 3,000) than among newly diagnosed patients (966). The authors acknowledged the small sample size as a limitation that may reduce accuracy. Sequencing and analysis were limited to the TCR beta chain. TRBV28, TRBJ1-2 and TRBJ2-5 were preferentially used in persistent disease, while TRBV20-1 and TRBJ2-1 were favored in newly diagnosed disease. Compared with newly diagnosed patients, persistent Graves' disease patients had lower TCR Shannon entropy and fewer highly expanded clones, which suggests clonal expansion. Because the primary lesion, thyroid tissue, could not be accessed, the study looked at peripheral blood alone.

This sample's time point label indicates: newly diagnosed GD, antithyroid drugs for less than 3 months. For both TCR sequencing and RNA sequencing, RNA was extracted from PBMCs using TRIzol. Graves' disease was diagnosed according to American Thyroid Association guidelines. Patients for the study were recruited at an endocrinology department in Xi'an, China. Each patient gave roughly 8.4 milliliters of peripheral blood, collected in an EDTA anticoagulant tube. Ficoll Paque Plus density gradient separation was used to isolate PBMCs, and no further T cell sorting was done. An Agilent 2100 Bioanalyzer and agarose gel were used to check RNA quality, while a NanoDrop 2000 measured RNA concentration. CDR1 and CDR2 are read off the germline V gene as SGHRS and YFSETQ. Taken from cysteine to phenylalanine, the CDR3 has 14 residues. This entry keeps only the CDR3 DNA: 42 bases, framed from base 1. V is clipped by 1 base and J by 4 bases, and the sequence between their germline boundaries is 9 bases long.

The sample was also reused in another study, on T cells in Graves' hyperthyroidism and ophthalmopathy. The second study also describes: Graves' hyperthyroidism was defined as stable when no progression to ophthalmopathy occurred over 18 months of follow-up. Hyperthyroidism patients were aged 18 to 65 years and newly diagnosed, with disease duration of less than 2 months. Patients with uncontrolled infections, other autoimmune diseases, pregnancy or lactation were excluded. Diagnoses were based on clinical symptoms, serum thyroxine and TRAb, thyroid ultrasound and orbital computed tomography. A first-round RT-PCR of the TCR CDR3 used the HTBI primer set with the Qiagen OneStep RT-PCR kit. Most expanded thyroid clonotypes (frequency above 0.001) were also detected in blood, a finding suggesting that blood repertoires may reflect thyroid immune responses. A 13 V-J signature model separated ophthalmopathy from stable hyperthyroidism, with approximately 86% sensitivity and about 81% specificity in cross-validation and 80%/75% in testing. During validation, the model predicted progression to ophthalmopathy a median of approximately 6 months ahead of onset, with around 71% sensitivity and 72.22% specificity. TCR V-J signatures able to tell the groups apart were searched for in a discovery cohort of 100 patients, of whom more than 40 had Graves' ophthalmopathy and 57 had stable Graves' hyperthyroidism. Whether ophthalmopathy could be predicted prospectively was tested in an independent validation cohort made up of roughly 19 hyperthyroidism patients plus 17 patients who later progressed to ophthalmopathy. The roughly 90 discovery patients were divided at random into training and test sets in a 7:3 ratio. The study also compared thyroid tissue and blood T-cell repertoires from over 5 Graves' hyperthyroidism patients. After sampling, hyperthyroidism patients received methimazole starting at 30 mg daily, and ophthalmopathy patients received high-dose intravenous methylprednisolone. The libraries were constructed in a second round of multiplex PCR and then size-selected and purified. The libraries were sequenced on an Illumina HiSeq2000 using paired-end 100 bp reads. Raw data were processed with SOAPnuke, discarding reads with adapters, uncalled bases, mean Phred below 15, or no exact constant-primer or identifier match. COPE v1.2.5 was used to merge high-quality paired reads, and clonotypes were defined as unique nucleotide sequences. MiTCR v1.1 was used to align the clonotypes against IMGT TRBV, TRBD and TRBJ reference segments. The analysis was restricted to V-J combinations with a frequency above 0.0001, which together covered about 99% of the repertoires. A TCS score was defined as the ratio between F50 (clonal expansion) and ExV (chaos), using BLOSUM62-based TCRdist between CDR3 peptides within each V-J. Welch's t-statistics and random forest reduced 500 to 550 V-J features to around 14, which were used in a naive Bayes classifier (R e1071). No statistical method was used to fix the sample size in advance, and group allocation was not hidden from the investigators. According to the paper, TCR Vbeta CDR3 sequencing was carried out on about 140 peripheral blood samples, which came from 40 to 45 ophthalmopathy, under 80 hyperthyroidism and approximately 17 progressor patients.

The source was peripheral blood mononuclear cells (PBMCs), collected at new diagnosis, from a patient treated with antithyroid drugs. This clonotype originated in a woman under 40 with Graves disease. Donor details come from another sample of the same person, matched by shared clones. The V gene is TRBV5-1 and the J gene is TRBJ2-1; the D region possibly corresponds to TRBD2 (6 bases align). In nucleotide form, the sequence is TGCGCCAGCAGCTTGACAGGAGGGTACAATGAGCAGTTCTTC. This encodes CASSLTGGYNEQFF.